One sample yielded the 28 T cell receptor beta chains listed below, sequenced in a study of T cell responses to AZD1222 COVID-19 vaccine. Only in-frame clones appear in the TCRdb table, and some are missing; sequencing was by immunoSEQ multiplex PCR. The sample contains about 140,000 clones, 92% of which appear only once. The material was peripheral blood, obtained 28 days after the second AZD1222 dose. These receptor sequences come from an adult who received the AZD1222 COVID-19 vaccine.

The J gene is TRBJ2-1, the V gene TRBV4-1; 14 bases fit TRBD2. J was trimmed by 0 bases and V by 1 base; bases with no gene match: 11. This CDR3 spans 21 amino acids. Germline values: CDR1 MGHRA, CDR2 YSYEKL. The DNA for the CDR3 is TGCGCCAGCAGCCAAGGGGCGGGACTAGCGGGGGCCGCACACTCCTACAATGAGCAGTTCTTC. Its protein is CASSQGAGLAGAAHSYNEQFF.

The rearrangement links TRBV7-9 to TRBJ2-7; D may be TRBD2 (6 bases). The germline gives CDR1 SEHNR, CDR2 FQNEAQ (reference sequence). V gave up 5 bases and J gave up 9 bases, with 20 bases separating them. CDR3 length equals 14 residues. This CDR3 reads CASSKGLAVEGQYF. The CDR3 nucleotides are TGTGCCAGCAGCAAAGGGCTGGCCGTGGAGGGGCAGTACTTC.

For the CDR3, the DNA is TGTGCCAGCAGCTTAGGCCTTGCGCAGCCCCAGCATTTT. This sequence encodes CASSLGLAQPQHF. The rearrangement uses TRBV7-2 and TRBJ1-5; D uncertain. Germline-derived CDR1 and CDR2 are SGHTA and FQGNSA. With 1 base removed from V and 7 bases from J, the gap between germline ends came to 8 bases. The CDR3 loop spans 13 amino acids.

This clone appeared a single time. As DNA, the CDR3 is TGTGCCAGCAGCTTTAATGGGGGACCCTCCTACGAGCAGTACTTC. Amino acids: CASSFNGGPSYEQYF. J is TRBJ2-7 and V is TRBV5-4, with D perhaps TRBD1 or TRBD2 (5 bases each). Between the trimmed V and J ends, which lost 2 bases and 0 bases, there was a span of 12 bases. Germline assignment: CDR1 SGHNT and CDR2 YYREEE (reference sequence). The CDR3 length is 15 residues.

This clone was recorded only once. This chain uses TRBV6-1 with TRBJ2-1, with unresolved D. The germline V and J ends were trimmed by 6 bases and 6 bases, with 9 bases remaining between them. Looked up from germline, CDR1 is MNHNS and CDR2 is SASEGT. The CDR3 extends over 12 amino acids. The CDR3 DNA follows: TGTGCCAGCAGCCCAACCCTCAATGAGCAGTTCTTC. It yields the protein CASSPTLNEQFF.

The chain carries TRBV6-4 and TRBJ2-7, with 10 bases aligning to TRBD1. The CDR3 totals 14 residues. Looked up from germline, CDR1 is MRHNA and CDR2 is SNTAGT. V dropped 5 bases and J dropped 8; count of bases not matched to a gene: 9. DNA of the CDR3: TGTGCCAGCAGTCAGACCGGGACAGGGGAACAGCAGTACTTC. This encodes CASSQTGTGEQQYF.

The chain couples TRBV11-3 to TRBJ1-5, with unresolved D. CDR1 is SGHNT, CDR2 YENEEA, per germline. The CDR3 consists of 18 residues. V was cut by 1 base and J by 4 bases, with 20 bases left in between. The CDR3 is CASSLVALERSPNQPQHF. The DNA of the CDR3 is TGTGCCAGCAGCTTAGTAGCCCTCGAACGGAGTCCTAATCAGCCCCAGCATTTT.

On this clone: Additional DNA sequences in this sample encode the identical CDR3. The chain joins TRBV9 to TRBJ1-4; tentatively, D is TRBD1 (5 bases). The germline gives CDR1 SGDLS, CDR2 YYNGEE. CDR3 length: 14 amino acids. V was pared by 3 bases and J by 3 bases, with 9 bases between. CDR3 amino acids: CASSAGTANEKLFF. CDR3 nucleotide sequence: TGTGCCAGCAGCGCCGGGACGGCTAATGAAAAACTGTTTTTT.

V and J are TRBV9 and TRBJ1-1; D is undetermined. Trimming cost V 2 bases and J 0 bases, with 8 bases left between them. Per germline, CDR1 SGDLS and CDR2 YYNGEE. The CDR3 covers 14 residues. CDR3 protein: CASSVGGMNTEAFF. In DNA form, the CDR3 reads TGTGCCAGCAGCGTCGGAGGAATGAACACTGAAGCTTTCTTT.

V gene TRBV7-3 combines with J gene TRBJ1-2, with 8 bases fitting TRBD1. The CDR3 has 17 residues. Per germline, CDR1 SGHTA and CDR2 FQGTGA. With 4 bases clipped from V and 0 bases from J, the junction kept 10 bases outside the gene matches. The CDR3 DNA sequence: TGTGCCAGCAGCTCGGGACAGGTCCGCATAACTAACTATGGCTACACCTTC. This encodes CASSSGQVRITNYGYTF.

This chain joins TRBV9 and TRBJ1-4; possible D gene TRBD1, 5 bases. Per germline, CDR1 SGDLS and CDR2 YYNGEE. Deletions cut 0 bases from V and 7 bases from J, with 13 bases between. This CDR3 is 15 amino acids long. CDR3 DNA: TGTGCCAGCAGCGTAGCCCCGGGGAGGGGTGAAAAACTGTTTTTT. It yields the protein CASSVAPGRGEKLFF.

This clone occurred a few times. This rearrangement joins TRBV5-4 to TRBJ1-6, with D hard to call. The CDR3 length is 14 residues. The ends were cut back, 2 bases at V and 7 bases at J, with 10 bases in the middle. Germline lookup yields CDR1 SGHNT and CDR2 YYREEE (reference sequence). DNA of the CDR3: TGTGCCAGCAGCTTATTTCAGGCCAATTCACCCCTCCACTTT. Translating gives CASSLFQANSPLHF.

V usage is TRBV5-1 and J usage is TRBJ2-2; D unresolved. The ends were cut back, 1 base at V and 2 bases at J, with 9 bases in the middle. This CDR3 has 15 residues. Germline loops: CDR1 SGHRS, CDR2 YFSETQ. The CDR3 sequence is CASSLFLVNTGELFF. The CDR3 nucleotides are TGCGCCAGCAGCTTGTTTCTTGTTAACACCGGGGAGCTGTTTTTT.

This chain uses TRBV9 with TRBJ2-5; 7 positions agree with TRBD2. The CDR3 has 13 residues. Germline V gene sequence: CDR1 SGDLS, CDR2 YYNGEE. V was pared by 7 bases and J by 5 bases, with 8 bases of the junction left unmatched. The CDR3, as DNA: TGTGCCAGCTCCTGGGGGGGGACGGAGACCCAGTACTTC. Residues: CASSWGGTETQYF. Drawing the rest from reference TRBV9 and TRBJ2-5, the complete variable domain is DSGVTQTPKHLITATGQRVTLRCSPRSGDLSVYWYQQSLDQGLQFLIQYYNGEERAKGNILERFSAQQFPDLHSELNLSSLELGDSALYFCASSWGGTETQYFGPGTRLLVL.

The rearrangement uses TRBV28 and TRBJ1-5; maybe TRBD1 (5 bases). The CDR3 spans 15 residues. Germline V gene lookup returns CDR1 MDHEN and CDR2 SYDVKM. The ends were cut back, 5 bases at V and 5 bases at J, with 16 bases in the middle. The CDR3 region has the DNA TGTGCCAGCAGTCCAGATCAGGGATATCATCAGCCCCAGCATTTT. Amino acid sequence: CASSPDQGYHQPQHF.

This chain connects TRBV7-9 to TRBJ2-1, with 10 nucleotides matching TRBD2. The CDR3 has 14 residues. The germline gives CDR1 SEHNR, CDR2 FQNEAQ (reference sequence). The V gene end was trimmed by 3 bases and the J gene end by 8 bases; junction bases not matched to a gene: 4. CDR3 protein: CASSFSGRGDEQFF. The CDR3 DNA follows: TGTGCCAGCAGCTTCAGCGGGAGGGGAGATGAGCAGTTCTTC.

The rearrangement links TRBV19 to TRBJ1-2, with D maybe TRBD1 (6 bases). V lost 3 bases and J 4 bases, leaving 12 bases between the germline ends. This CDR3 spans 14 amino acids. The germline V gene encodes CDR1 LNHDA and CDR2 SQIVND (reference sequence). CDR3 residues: CASSIARGTYGYTF. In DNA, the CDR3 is TGTGCCAGTAGTATTGCCAGGGGAACCTATGGCTACACCTTC.

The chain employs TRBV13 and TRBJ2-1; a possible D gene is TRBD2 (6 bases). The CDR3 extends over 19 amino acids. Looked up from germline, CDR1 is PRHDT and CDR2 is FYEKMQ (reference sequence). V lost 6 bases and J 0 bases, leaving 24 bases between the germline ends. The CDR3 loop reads CASRPTATRGKDSYNEQFF. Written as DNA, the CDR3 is TGTGCCAGCAGACCTACGGCAACACGGGGGAAGGACTCCTACAATGAGCAGTTCTTC.

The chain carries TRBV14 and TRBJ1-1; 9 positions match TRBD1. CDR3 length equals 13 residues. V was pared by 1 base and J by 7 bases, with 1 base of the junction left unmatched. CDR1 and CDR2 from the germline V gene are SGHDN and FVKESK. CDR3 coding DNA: TGTGCCAGCAGCCAAGGACAGGGGGATGAAGCTTTCTTT. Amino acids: CASSQGQGDEAFF.

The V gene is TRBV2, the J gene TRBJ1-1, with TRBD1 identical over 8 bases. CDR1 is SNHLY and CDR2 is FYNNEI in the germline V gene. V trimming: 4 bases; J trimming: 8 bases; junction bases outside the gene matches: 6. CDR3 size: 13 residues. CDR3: CASSADRADEAFF. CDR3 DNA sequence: TGTGCCAGCAGTGCGGACAGGGCAGACGAAGCTTTCTTT.

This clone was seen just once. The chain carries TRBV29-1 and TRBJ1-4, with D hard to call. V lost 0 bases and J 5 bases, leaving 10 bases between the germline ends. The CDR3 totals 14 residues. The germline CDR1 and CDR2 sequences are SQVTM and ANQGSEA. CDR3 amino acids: CSVEDPLLNEKLFF. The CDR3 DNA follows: TGCAGCGTTGAAGATCCCCTTTTAAATGAAAAACTGTTTTTT.

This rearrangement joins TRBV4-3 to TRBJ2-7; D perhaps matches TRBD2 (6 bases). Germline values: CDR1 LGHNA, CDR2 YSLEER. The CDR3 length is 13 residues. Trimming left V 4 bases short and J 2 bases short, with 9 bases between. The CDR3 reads CASSLKRAYEQYF. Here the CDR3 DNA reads TGCGCCAGCAGCCTAAAGCGGGCCTACGAGCAGTACTTC.

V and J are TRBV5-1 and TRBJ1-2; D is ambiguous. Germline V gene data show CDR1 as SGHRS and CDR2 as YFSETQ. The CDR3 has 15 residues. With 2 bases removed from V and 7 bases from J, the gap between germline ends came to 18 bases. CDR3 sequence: CASSFRTDRASGYTF. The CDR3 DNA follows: TGCGCCAGCAGCTTCCGCACAGATCGAGCCTCTGGCTACACCTTC.

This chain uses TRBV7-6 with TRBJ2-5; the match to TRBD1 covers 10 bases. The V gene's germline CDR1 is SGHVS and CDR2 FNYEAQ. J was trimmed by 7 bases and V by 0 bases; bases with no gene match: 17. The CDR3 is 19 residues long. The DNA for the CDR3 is TGTGCCAGCAGCTTAGCCAGGGACAGGGGATCCTACCTCAATCCGACCCAGTACTTC. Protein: CASSLARDRGSYLNPTQYF.

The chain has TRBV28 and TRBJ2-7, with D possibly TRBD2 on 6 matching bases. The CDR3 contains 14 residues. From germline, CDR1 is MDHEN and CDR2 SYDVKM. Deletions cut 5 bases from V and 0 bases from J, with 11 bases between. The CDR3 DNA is TGTGCCAGCAGTCCCCCGGGGGACTCCTACGAGCAGTACTTC. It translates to CASSPPGDSYEQYF.

The CDR3 sequence: CASITLSGPIRGQYF. Here the CDR3 DNA reads TGTGCCAGCATTACGCTTAGCGGGCCCATACGTGGGCAGTACTTC. The rearrangement links TRBV2 to TRBJ2-7; TRBD2 matches at 7 bases. V shed 7 bases and J 9 bases; nucleotides not matched to a gene: 18. Germline loops: CDR1 SNHLY, CDR2 FYNNEI. The CDR3 sequence is 15 residues long.

CDR3 DNA sequence: TGTGCTAGTGGTTTGGCCATATATCCGACGGCAAACACTGAAGCTTTCTTT. Translated: CASGLAIYPTANTEAFF. The chain combines TRBV12-5 with TRBJ1-1; D call uncertain. Between the trimmed V and J ends, which lost 1 base and 2 bases, there was a span of 17 bases. This CDR3 is 17 amino acids long. The germline V gene encodes CDR1 LGHNT and CDR2 FRNRAP.

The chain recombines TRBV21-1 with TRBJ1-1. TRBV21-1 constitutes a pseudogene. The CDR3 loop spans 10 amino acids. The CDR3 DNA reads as TGTGCCCCCCCAAAGGTTGAAGCTTTCTTT. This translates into CAPPKVEAFF.